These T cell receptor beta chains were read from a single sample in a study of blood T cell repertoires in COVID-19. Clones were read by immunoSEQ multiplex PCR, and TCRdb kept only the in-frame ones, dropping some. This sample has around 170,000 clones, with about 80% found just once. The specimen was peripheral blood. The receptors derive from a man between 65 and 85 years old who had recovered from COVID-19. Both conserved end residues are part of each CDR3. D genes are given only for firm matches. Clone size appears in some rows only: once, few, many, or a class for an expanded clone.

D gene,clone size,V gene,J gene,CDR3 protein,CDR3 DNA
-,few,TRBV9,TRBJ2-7,CASSVANDEQYF,TGTGCCAGCAGCGTAGCTAACGACGAGCAGTACTTC
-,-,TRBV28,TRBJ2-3,CASSPPTTGTDTQYF,TGTGCCAGCAGTCCTCCGACAACCGGCACAGATACGCAGTATTTT
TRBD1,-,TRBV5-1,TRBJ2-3,CASSWGQGDADTQYF,TGCGCCAGCAGCTGGGGACAGGGGGATGCAGATACGCAGTATTTT
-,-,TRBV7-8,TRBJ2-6,CASSLEVLRARISGANVLTF,TGTGCCAGCAGCTTAGAGGTCCTGCGGGCCCGCATCTCTGGGGCCAACGTCCTGACTTTC
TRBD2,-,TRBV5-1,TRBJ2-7,CASSRTSGFHEQYF,TGCGCCAGCAGCCGGACTAGCGGATTTCACGAGCAGTACTTC
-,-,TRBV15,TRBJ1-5,CATSREGLQPQHF,TGTGCCACCAGCAGAGAGGGGCTTCAGCCCCAGCATTTT
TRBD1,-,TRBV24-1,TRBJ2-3,CATSGTGGTDTQYF,TGTGCCACCAGCGGGACAGGGGGCACAGATACGCAGTATTTT
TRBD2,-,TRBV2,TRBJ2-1,CASTERTSGYNEQFF,TGTGCCAGCACCGAGAGGACTAGCGGGTACAATGAGCAGTTCTTC
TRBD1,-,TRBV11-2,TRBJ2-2,CASSTRTGLGGELFF,TGTGCCAGCAGCACCCGGACAGGGCTCGGCGGGGAGCTGTTTTTT
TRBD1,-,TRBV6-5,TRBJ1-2,CASRKTGVDGYTF,TGTGCCAGCAGGAAGACAGGGGTCGATGGCTACACCTTC
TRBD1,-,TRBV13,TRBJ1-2,CASSRQGNYGYTF,TGTGCCAGCAGCCGACAGGGTAACTATGGCTACACCTTC
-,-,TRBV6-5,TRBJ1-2,CASSYQQGSNYGYTF,TGTGCCAGCAGTTACCAACAGGGCTCCAACTATGGCTACACCTTC
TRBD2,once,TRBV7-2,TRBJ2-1,CASSLSGILNEQFF,TGTGCCAGCAGCCTTAGCGGGATATTAAATGAGCAGTTCTTC